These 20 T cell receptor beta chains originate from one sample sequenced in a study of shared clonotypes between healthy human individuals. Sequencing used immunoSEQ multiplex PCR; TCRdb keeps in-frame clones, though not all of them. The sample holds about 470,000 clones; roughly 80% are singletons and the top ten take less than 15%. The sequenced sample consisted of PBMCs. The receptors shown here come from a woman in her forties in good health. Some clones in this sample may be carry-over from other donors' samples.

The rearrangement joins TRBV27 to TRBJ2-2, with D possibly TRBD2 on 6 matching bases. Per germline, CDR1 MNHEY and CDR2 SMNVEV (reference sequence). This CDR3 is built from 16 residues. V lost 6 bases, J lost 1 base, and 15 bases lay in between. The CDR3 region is CASSNTGTLNTGELFF. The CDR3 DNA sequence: TGTGCCAGCAGCAATACCGGGACTCTGAACACCGGGGAGCTGTTTTTT.

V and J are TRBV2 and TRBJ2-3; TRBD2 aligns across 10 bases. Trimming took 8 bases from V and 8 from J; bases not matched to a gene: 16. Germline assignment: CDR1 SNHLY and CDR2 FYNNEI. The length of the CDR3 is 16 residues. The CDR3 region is CASGRTGLAGVGTQYF. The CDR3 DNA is TGTGCCAGCGGCCGAACCGGGCTAGCGGGAGTAGGTACGCAGTATTTT.

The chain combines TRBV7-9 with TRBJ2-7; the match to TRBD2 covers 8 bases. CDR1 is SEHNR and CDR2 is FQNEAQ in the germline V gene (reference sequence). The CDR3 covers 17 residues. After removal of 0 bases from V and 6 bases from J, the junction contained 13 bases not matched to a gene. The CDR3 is CASSLARLAGPNAEQYF. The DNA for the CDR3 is TGTGCCAGCAGCTTAGCTCGGCTAGCGGGCCCCAACGCCGAGCAGTACTTC.

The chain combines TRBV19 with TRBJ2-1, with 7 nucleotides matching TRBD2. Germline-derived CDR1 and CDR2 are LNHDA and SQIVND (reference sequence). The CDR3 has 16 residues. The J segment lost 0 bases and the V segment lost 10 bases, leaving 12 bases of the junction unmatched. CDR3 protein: CATYSGERDSYNEQFF. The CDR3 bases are TGTGCCACATATAGTGGAGAGCGGGACTCCTACAATGAGCAGTTCTTC.

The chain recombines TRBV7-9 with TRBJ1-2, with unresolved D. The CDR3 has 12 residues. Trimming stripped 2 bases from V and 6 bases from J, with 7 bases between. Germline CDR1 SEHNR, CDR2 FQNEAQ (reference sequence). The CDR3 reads CASSLSWDGYTF. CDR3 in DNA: TGTGCCAGCAGCTTATCATGGGATGGCTACACCTTC.

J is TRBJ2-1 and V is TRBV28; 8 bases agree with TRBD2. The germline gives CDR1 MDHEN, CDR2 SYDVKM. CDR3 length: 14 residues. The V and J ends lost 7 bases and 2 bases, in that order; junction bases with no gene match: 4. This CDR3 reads CASTRAGAYNEQFF. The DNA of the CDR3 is TGTGCCAGCACCCGAGCGGGGGCCTACAATGAGCAGTTCTTC.

The CDR3 DNA is TGCAGTGCACGTCTAAGTAATACGCAGTATTTT. Residues: CSARLSNTQYF. This chain connects TRBV20-1 to TRBJ2-3; D is undetermined. There are 11 residues in the CDR3. Germline values: CDR1 DFQATT, CDR2 SNEGSKA (reference sequence). V was cut by 6 bases and J by 7 bases, with 11 bases left in between.

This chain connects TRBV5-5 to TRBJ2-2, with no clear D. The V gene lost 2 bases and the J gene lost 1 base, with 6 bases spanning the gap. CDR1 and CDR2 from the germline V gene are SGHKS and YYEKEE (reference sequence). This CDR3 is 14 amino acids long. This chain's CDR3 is CASSLMGNTGELFF. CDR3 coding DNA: TGTGCCAGCAGCTTAATGGGGAACACCGGGGAGCTGTTTTTT. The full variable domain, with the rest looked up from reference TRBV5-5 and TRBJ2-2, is DAGVTQSPTHLIKTRGQQVTLRCSPISGHKSVSWYQQVLGQGPQFIFQYYEKEERGRGNFPDRFSARQFPNYSSELNVNALLLGDSALYLCASSLMGNTGELFFGEGSRLTVL.

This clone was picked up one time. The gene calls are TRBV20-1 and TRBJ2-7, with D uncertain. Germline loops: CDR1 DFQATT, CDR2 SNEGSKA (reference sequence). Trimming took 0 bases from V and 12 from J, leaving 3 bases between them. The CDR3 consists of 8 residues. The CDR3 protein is CSARDRYF. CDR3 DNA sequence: TGCAGTGCTAGAGATCGGTACTTC.

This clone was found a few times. CDR3 loop: CASSGHQGAYTEAFF. The CDR3 DNA sequence: TGTGCCAGCAGCGGGCATCAAGGGGCCTACACTGAAGCTTTCTTT. This chain connects TRBV9 to TRBJ1-1; D may be TRBD1 (5 bases). Germline values: CDR1 SGDLS, CDR2 YYNGEE. The CDR3 totals 15 residues. The V end was cut by 3 bases, the J end by 3 bases, with 15 bases between.

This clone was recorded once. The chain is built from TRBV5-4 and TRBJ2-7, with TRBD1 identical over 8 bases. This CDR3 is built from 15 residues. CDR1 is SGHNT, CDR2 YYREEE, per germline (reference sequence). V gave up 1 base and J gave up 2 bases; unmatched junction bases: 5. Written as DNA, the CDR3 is TGTGCCAGCAGCTTGCCGGGACAGGCCCCCTACGAGCAGTACTTC. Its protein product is CASSLPGQAPYEQYF.

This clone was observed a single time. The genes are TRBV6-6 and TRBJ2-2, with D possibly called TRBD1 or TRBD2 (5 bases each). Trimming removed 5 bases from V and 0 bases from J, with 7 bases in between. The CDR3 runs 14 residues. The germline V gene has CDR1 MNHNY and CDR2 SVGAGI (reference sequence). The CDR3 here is CASSQGPNTGELFF. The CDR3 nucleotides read TGTGCCAGCAGTCAGGGACCGAACACCGGGGAGCTGTTTTTT.

The CDR3 protein is CASSLGTDEKLFF. As DNA, the CDR3 is TGTGCCAGCAGCCTCGGGACTGATGAAAAACTGTTTTTT. V and J are TRBV11-2 and TRBJ1-4; the D gene is possibly TRBD1 (5 bases). V was cut by 5 bases and J by 6 bases, with 10 bases left in between. The germline V gene has CDR1 SGHAT and CDR2 FQNNGV. This CDR3 contains 13 residues.

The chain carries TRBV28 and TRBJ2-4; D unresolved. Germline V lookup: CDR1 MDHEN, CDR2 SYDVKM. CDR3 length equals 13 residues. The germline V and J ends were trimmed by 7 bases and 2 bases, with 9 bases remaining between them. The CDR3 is CASTTETKNIQYF. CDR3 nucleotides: TGTGCCAGCACTACAGAAACCAAAAACATTCAGTACTTC.

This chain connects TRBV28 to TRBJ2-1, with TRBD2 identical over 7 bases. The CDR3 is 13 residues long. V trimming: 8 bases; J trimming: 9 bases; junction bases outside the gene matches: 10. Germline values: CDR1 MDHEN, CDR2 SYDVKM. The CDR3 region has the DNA TGTGCCAGCCACGTTGCGGGAGCGGTTGAGCAGTTCTTC. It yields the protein CASHVAGAVEQFF.

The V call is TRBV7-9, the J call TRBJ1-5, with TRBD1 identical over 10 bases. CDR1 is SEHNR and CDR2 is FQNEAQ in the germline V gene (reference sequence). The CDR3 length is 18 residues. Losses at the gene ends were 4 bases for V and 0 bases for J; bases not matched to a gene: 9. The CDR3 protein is CASSYYFGTGVSNQPQHF. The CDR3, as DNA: TGTGCCAGCAGCTATTACTTCGGGACAGGGGTTAGCAATCAGCCCCAGCATTTT. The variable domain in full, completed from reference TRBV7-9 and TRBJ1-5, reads DTGVSQNPRHKITKRGQNVTFRCDPISEHNRLYWYRQTLGQGPEFLTYFQNEAQLEKSRLLSDRFSAERPKGSFSTLEIQRTEQGDSAMYLCASSYYFGTGVSNQPQHFGDGTRLSIL.

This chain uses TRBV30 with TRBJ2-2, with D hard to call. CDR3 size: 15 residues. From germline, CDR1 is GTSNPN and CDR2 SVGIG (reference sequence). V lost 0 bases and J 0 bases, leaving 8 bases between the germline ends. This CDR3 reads CAWSVYGPNTGELFF. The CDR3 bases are TGTGCCTGGAGTGTATACGGACCGAACACCGGGGAGCTGTTTTTT.

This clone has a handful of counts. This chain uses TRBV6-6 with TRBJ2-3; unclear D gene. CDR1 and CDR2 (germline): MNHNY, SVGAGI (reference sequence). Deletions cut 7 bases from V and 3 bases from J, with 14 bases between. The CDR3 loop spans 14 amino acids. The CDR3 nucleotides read TGTGCCAGCAAAGGCACCGTTGGGACAGATACGCAGTATTTT. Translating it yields CASKGTVGTDTQYF.

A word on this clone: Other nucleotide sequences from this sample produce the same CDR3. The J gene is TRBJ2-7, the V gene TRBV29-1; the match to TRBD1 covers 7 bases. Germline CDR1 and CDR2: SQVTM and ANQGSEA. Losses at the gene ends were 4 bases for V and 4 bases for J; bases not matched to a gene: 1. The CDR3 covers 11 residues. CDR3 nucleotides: TGCAGCGTTGGGGACAGTTACGAGCAGTACTTC. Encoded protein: CSVGDSYEQYF.

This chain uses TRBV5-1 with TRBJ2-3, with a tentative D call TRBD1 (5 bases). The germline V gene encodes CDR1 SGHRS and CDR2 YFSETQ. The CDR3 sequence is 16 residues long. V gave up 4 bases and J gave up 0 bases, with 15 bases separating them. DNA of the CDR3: TGCGCCAGCAGCAAGGAAGGGGCCCCGAGCACAGATACGCAGTATTTT. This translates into CASSKEGAPSTDTQYF.